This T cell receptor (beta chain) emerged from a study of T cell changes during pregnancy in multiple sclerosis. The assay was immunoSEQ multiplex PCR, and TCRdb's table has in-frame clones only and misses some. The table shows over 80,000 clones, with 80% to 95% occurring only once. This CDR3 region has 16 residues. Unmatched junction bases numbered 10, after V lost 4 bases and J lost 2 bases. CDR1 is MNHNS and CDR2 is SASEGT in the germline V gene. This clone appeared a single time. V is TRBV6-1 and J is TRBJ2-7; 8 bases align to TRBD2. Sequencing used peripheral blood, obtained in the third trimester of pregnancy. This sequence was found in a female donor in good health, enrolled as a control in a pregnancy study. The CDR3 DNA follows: TGTGCCAGCAGTGGCCCGATAGCGGGAATGGCCTACGAGCAGTACTTC. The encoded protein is CASSGPIAGMAYEQYF.